The entry below describes one T cell receptor (beta chain). The germline V gene has CDR1 MNHEY and CDR2 SVGEGT. The CDR3 is made up of 15 amino acids. Between the trimmed V and J ends, which lost 5 bases and 13 bases, there was a span of 23 bases. The record originates from a study of blood T cell repertoires in COVID-19. Libraries were prepared by immunoSEQ multiplex PCR; TCRdb keeps only in-frame clonotypes and omits some of them. Altogether more than 150,000 clones are present, 70% to 90% being singletons, with the ten largest covering roughly 4%. Sequencing input: peripheral blood. The chain combines TRBV6-2 or TRBV6-3 with TRBJ1-4; possibly TRBD1 for D (6 bases). The receptor was isolated from a woman aged 65 to 85 with acute or convalescent COVID-19. The CDR3 sequence is CASSPYRQASAVLFF. The CDR3 DNA reads TGTGCCAGCAGTCCCTACCGACAGGCTAGTGCGGTACTGTTTTTT.